The 24 T cell receptor beta chains given below trace back to one sample, sequenced in a study of blood T cell repertoires in COVID-19 (dated by TCRdb to 2020 to 2022). The library was produced with the immunoSEQ multiplex PCR assay. The clones in this table, taken by TCRdb from immuneACCESS, are in-frame only. Not every clone is retained; where verified, under half of the shortfall comes from an unresolved V gene, and the cause of the rest is unknown. The sample yields fewer than 500,000 clones; approximately 92% were counted once. The top ten constitute 0.95% to 1.3% of the sample. The sample taken for sequencing was PBMCs or T cells enriched from blood (not recorded which). The origin of the receptors is a man aged 25 to 45 who had recovered from COVID-19.

The genes are TRBV18 and TRBJ2-1; 12 bases line up with TRBD2. The CDR3 covers 16 residues. Germline trimming cut 2 bases from V and 6 bases from J; bases unmatched to any gene: 5. From germline, CDR1 is KGHSH and CDR2 LQKENI. The CDR3, as DNA: TGTGCCAGCTCACCAGAGACTAGCGGGAGTGGCAATGAGCAGTTCTTC. It encodes CASSPETSGSGNEQFF.

This chain joins TRBV13 and TRBJ2-7, with 7 positions matching TRBD2. Trimming at V came to 4 bases and at J to 4 bases, leaving 16 bases not matched to a gene. Germline CDR1 is PRHDT and CDR2 is FYEKMQ (reference sequence). This CDR3 spans 17 amino acids. CDR3: CASSSPGRVSLSYEQYF. CDR3 DNA sequence: TGTGCCAGCAGCTCCCCTGGGAGGGTTTCGCTAAGTTACGAGCAGTACTTC. The whole variable domain, filled in from reference TRBV13 and TRBJ2-7, reads AAGVIQSPRHLIKEKRETATLKCYPIPRHDTVYWYQQGPGQDPQFLISFYEKMQSDKGSIPDRFSAQQFSDYHSELNMSSLELGDSALYFCASSSPGRVSLSYEQYFGPGTRLTVT.

This clone was observed a single time. The chain joins TRBV10-1 to TRBJ2-2; TRBD2 agrees at 10 bases. Germline V gene lookup returns CDR1 WNHNN and CDR2 SYGVQD (reference sequence). With 4 bases clipped from V and 2 bases from J, the junction kept 7 bases outside the gene matches. The CDR3 extends over 17 amino acids. The CDR3 DNA reads TGCGCCAGCAGTGGGACTAGCGGAGCCGTTAACACCGGGGAGCTGTTTTTT. Residues: CASSGTSGAVNTGELFF.

The chain's CDR3 is CASSQGVGTGGSPLHF. CDR3 sequence (DNA): TGCGCCAGCAGCCAAGGAGTGGGGACAGGGGGTTCACCCCTCCACTTT. J is TRBJ1-6 and V is TRBV4-1; 11 bases map to TRBD1. CDR1 and CDR2 (germline): MGHRA, YSYEKL. Trimming took 1 base from V and 9 from J; bases not matched to a gene: 5. The CDR3 extends over 16 amino acids.

The chain employs TRBV7-9 and TRBJ2-3, with 7 bases identical to TRBD2. V lost 3 bases and J lost 4; bases outside the gene matches: 13. CDR1 and CDR2 (germline): SEHNR, FQNEAQ (reference sequence). The CDR3 has 17 amino acids. In nucleotides, the CDR3 is TGTGCCAGCAGCTTGGGTCCAACTAGCGATTCAGCAGATACGCAGTATTTT. Its translation: CASSLGPTSDSADTQYF.

This chain joins TRBV30 and TRBJ2-7, with TRBD2 matching over 8 bases. CDR1 and CDR2 from the germline V gene are GTSNPN and SVGIG (reference sequence). The length of the CDR3 is 15 residues. V lost 2 bases, J lost 0 bases, and 6 bases stayed unmatched. The CDR3 reads CAWSRGGPPSYEQYF. The CDR3 DNA sequence: TGTGCCTGGAGTCGGGGGGGCCCCCCCTCCTACGAGCAGTACTTC.

The chain links TRBV6-5 to TRBJ2-2; D call uncertain. The V and J ends lost 7 bases and 5 bases respectively, with 11 bases between them. CDR1 is MNHEY, CDR2 SVGAGI, per germline. This CDR3 comprises 13 residues. The CDR3 sequence: CASKVLRTGELFF. In nucleotides, the CDR3 is TGTGCCAGCAAGGTGTTGAGGACCGGGGAGCTGTTTTTT.

The gene calls are TRBV6-1 and TRBJ2-7; 8 bases align to TRBD1. Per germline, CDR1 MNHNS and CDR2 SASEGT. J lost 4 bases, V lost 3 bases, and 5 bases had no gene match. This CDR3 is built from 14 residues. Here the CDR3 reads CASSDGTGPYEQYF. As DNA, the CDR3 is TGTGCCAGCAGTGATGGGACAGGACCTTACGAGCAGTACTTC.

V gene TRBV4-1 combines with J gene TRBJ1-1, with 7 bases aligning to TRBD1. With 0 bases clipped from V and 6 bases from J, the junction kept 16 bases outside the gene matches. Germline CDR1 reads MGHRA; CDR2 reads YSYEKL. This CDR3 contains 18 residues. The CDR3 spells CASSQDRAGGDSASEAFF. DNA of the CDR3: TGCGCCAGCAGCCAAGATCGGGCAGGGGGAGACTCGGCGTCTGAAGCTTTCTTT.

The chain couples TRBV18 to TRBJ1-2; 10 positions agree with TRBD1. Germline lookup yields CDR1 KGHSH and CDR2 LQKENI. This CDR3 has 15 amino acids. V lost 5 bases and J lost 4; bases outside the gene matches: 7. The CDR3 loop reads CASSTTGTGVYGYTF. The DNA for the CDR3 is TGTGCCAGCTCAACGACCGGGACAGGGGTCTATGGCTACACCTTC.

This clone was detected only a few times. The chain recombines TRBV7-3 with TRBJ1-1; D is undetermined. The CDR3 has 14 residues. Germline loops: CDR1 SGHTA, CDR2 FQGTGA. V lost 5 bases and J 4 bases, leaving 14 bases between the germline ends. The CDR3 loop reads CASSPGTGSTEAFF. The CDR3 bases are TGTGCCAGCAGCCCAGGTACGGGGAGCACTGAAGCTTTCTTT.

This clone was seen once. The CDR3 loop reads CASSKGTDYSYEQYF. The CDR3, as DNA: TGTGCCAGCAGCAAAGGGACAGATTACTCCTACGAGCAGTACTTC. The rearrangement joins TRBV11-2 to TRBJ2-7; 7 bases line up with TRBD1. Per germline, CDR1 SGHAT and CDR2 FQNNGV. Trimming cost V 5 bases and J 0 bases; bases outside gene matches: 7. The CDR3 loop spans 15 amino acids.

Here the CDR3 reads CASSSGTNTGELFF. CDR3 sequence (DNA): TGTGCCAGCAGTAGCGGGACGAACACCGGGGAGCTGTTTTTT. The genes are TRBV2 and TRBJ2-2, with TRBD2 identical over 7 bases. Germline loops: CDR1 SNHLY, CDR2 FYNNEI. The J segment lost 0 bases and the V segment lost 5 bases, leaving 0 bases of the junction unmatched. This CDR3 has 14 residues. The entire variable domain, with the rest obtained from reference TRBV2 and TRBJ2-2, is as follows: EPEVTQTPSHQVTQMGQEVILRCVPISNHLYFYWYRQILGQKVEFLVSFYNNEISEKSEIFDDQFSVERPDGSNFTLKIRSTKLEDSAMYFCASSSGTNTGELFFGEGSRLTVL.

The chain joins TRBV5-1 to TRBJ2-5; a possible D gene is TRBD1 (7 bases). Germline V gene data show CDR1 as SGHRS and CDR2 as YFSETQ. V was clipped by 4 bases and J by 5 bases, with 15 bases between them. The CDR3 is 14 residues long. The CDR3: CASSAGQSWETQYF. CDR3 DNA: TGCGCCAGCAGCGCGGGACAGTCGTGGGAGACCCAGTACTTC.

A single count supports this clone. This CDR3 is CASSLGLYSNQPQHF. The CDR3 DNA follows: TGTGCCAGCAGTTTAGGCCTTTATAGCAATCAGCCCCAGCATTTT. V and J are TRBV28 and TRBJ1-5; D not certain. CDR3 length equals 15 residues. Trimming took 2 bases from V and 0 from J, leaving 8 bases between them. CDR1 MDHEN and CDR2 SYDVKM come from the germline V gene. The whole variable domain, remainder taken from reference TRBV28 and TRBJ1-5, is DVKVTQSSRYLVKRTGEKVFLECVQDMDHENMFWYRQDPGLGLRLIYFSYDVKMKEKGDIPEGYSVSREKKERFSLILESASTNQTSMYLCASSLGLYSNQPQHFGDGTRLSIL.

J is TRBJ2-3 and V is TRBV6-5, with D unclear. The germline gives CDR1 MNHEY, CDR2 SVGAGI. The CDR3 is made up of 15 amino acids. Trimming removed 0 bases from V and 6 bases from J, with 13 bases in between. The CDR3 DNA reads as TGTGCCAGCAGTTACTCGCTATGGTCCCGGGATACGCAGTATTTT. It is translated as CASSYSLWSRDTQYF.

This chain uses TRBV12-5 with TRBJ1-1, with 8 bases matching TRBD1. CDR3 length: 19 amino acids. With 1 base clipped from V and 4 bases from J, the junction kept 17 bases outside the gene matches. CDR1 and CDR2 from the germline V gene are LGHNT and FRNRAP. The CDR3 sequence: CASGLGHRTGSLFGTEAFF. The CDR3 DNA reads TGTGCTAGTGGTTTGGGACATAGGACAGGGTCTTTGTTCGGCACTGAAGCTTTCTTT.

This clone was counted only a few times. The chain is built from TRBV3-1 (or the pseudogene TRBV3-2) and TRBJ1-1; the D is unclear. From germline, CDR1 is LGHDT and CDR2 YNNKEL (reference sequence). With 0 bases removed from V and 1 base from J, the gap between germline ends came to 9 bases. CDR3 length: 15 amino acids. In DNA, the CDR3 is TGTGCCAGCAGCCAAGATCGTACCAGGAACACTGAAGCTTTCTTT. Translated, it gives CASSQDRTRNTEAFF.

The genes are TRBV16 and TRBJ1-4; D remains unclear. The CDR3 covers 16 residues. Germline CDR1 and CDR2: KGHSY and FQNENV. The ends were cut back, 4 bases at V and 5 bases at J, with 17 bases in the middle. CDR3 in amino acids: CASSPSPVGGNEKLFF. For the CDR3, the DNA is TGTGCCAGCAGCCCATCTCCGGTGGGAGGAAATGAAAAACTGTTTTTT. Drawing the rest from reference TRBV16 and TRBJ1-4, the complete variable domain is GEEVAQTPKHLVRGEGQKAKLYCAPIKGHSYVFWYQQVLKNEFKFLISFQNENVFDETGMPKERFSAKCLPNSPCSLEIQATKLEDSAVYFCASSPSPVGGNEKLFFGSGTQLSVL.

The CDR3 bases are TGCGCCAGCAGCCCGGGGCGGCGGGGGACAGATACGCAGTATTTT. This gives the protein CASSPGRRGTDTQYF. This chain uses TRBV5-1 with TRBJ2-3, with TRBD2 identical over 7 bases. This CDR3 contains 15 residues. Germline lookup yields CDR1 SGHRS and CDR2 YFSETQ. J was trimmed by 3 bases and V by 4 bases; bases with no gene match: 8.

This clone was observed a single time. The gene calls are TRBV10-3 and TRBJ1-5; maybe TRBD1 (6 bases). CDR3 size: 15 residues. The ends were cut back, 0 bases at V and 6 bases at J, with 12 bases in the middle. The germline V gene has CDR1 ENHRY and CDR2 SYGVKD. Written as DNA, the CDR3 is TGTGCCATCAGTGAGTCGCTTACAGGGAGTCAGCCCCAGCATTTT. It is translated as CAISESLTGSQPQHF.

The chain carries TRBV7-9 and TRBJ1-1; possible D gene TRBD1, 6 bases. CDR1 and CDR2 from the germline V gene are SEHNR and FQNEAQ (reference sequence). Between the trimmed V and J ends, which lost 1 base and 0 bases, there was a span of 6 bases. The CDR3 totals 14 residues. The CDR3 nucleotides read TGTGCCAGCAGCTTAGAGGGGGTGAACACTGAAGCTTTCTTT. Amino acid sequence: CASSLEGVNTEAFF.

The chain carries TRBV7-6 and TRBJ1-3; D uncertain. Germline V gene sequence: CDR1 SGHVS, CDR2 FNYEAQ. Trimming left V 5 bases short and J 4 bases short, with 18 bases between. This CDR3 has 16 residues. The CDR3 region is CASSPQPGLAGNTIYF. The CDR3 coding sequence is TGTGCCAGCAGCCCCCAACCAGGACTGGCAGGAAACACCATATATTTT.

The V call is TRBV7-6, the J call TRBJ1-6; 9 bases are shared with TRBD1. V lost 5 bases to trimming and J lost 4 bases; unmatched junction nucleotides: 3. The CDR3 runs to 15 residues. In germline, CDR1 is SGHVS, CDR2 FNYEAQ. The CDR3 reads CASSRTGEYNSPLHF. In nucleotides, the CDR3 is TGTGCCAGCAGCCGGACAGGGGAGTATAATTCACCCCTCCACTTT.